These 28 T cell receptor beta chains share one sample of origin, sequenced in a study of T cell changes during pregnancy in multiple sclerosis. Clones were sequenced by immunoSEQ multiplex PCR, and TCRdb holds only the in-frame ones, with some missing. The sample has 25,000 to 30,000 clones, approximately 88% seen once. The sample was CD8+ T cells from peripheral blood mononuclear cells, taken before pregnancy. These receptor sequences come from a female donor with multiple sclerosis, enrolled in a pregnancy study.

This chain connects TRBV13 to TRBJ2-2; 11 bases are a match to TRBD2. V lost 5 bases to trimming and J lost 7 bases; unmatched junction nucleotides: 6. CDR3 size: 15 residues. Germline V gene lookup returns CDR1 PRHDT and CDR2 FYEKMQ (reference sequence). CDR3 amino acids: CASSDSGGAVGELFF. CDR3 sequence (DNA): TGTGCCAGCAGCGATAGCGGGGGGGCCGTCGGGGAGCTGTTTTTT.

The chain combines TRBV5-5 with TRBJ2-3; TRBD1 might be the D (5 bases). The CDR3 contains 12 residues. Trimming pared 4 bases from V and 9 bases from J, leaving 12 bases between. Germline-derived CDR1 and CDR2 are SGHKS and YYEKEE (reference sequence). This CDR3 reads CASSLRRTTQYF. The DNA of the CDR3 is TGTGCCAGCAGCCTAAGAAGGACAACGCAGTATTTT.

In this sample, this clone is medium-sized. The chain is built from TRBV19 and TRBJ1-2; D may be TRBD1 (6 bases). Germline V gene sequence: CDR1 LNHDA, CDR2 SQIVND (reference sequence). Trimming stripped 3 bases from V and 3 bases from J, with 8 bases between. CDR3 length: 13 residues. The CDR3 DNA sequence: TGTGCCAGTAGTATCGCAGGGGACTATGGCTACACCTTC. It encodes CASSIAGDYGYTF.

The rearrangement links TRBV4-1 to TRBJ2-6; D gene uncertain. Germline V CDR1 and CDR2: MGHRA, YSYEKL. V gave up 4 bases and J gave up 10 bases, with 11 bases separating them. This CDR3 contains 13 residues. This chain's CDR3 is CASSLRAWNVLTF. CDR3 DNA: TGCGCCAGCAGCCTCCGCGCTTGGAACGTCCTGACTTTC.

This chain links TRBV11-2 with TRBJ2-1; 8 bases align to TRBD2. The CDR3 runs to 15 residues. Germline V gene data show CDR1 as SGHAT and CDR2 as FQNNGV. The ends lost 4 bases at V and 3 bases at J; junction bases unmatched: 5. CDR3 sequence: CASSSSGGLYNEQFF. The CDR3 nucleotides read TGTGCCAGCAGCTCGAGCGGGGGCCTCTACAATGAGCAGTTCTTC.

This sequence joins TRBV23-1 and TRBJ2-6; 8 positions agree with TRBD1. TRBV23-1 is classed as an ORF, of uncertain function. CDR3 size: 18 residues. The trim removed 4 bases at V and 2 bases at J, leaving 10 bases unmatched. DNA for the CDR3: TGCGCCAGCAGTCCCCAAGGACAGGGTGGCCCTGGGGCCAACGTCCTGACTTTC. Amino acid sequence: CASSPQGQGGPGANVLTF.

The chain recombines TRBV19 with TRBJ2-5; TRBD1 matches at 9 bases. Germline CDR1 is LNHDA and CDR2 is SQIVND (reference sequence). CDR3 length: 15 residues. The J segment lost 2 bases and the V segment lost 4 bases, leaving 5 bases of the junction unmatched. The CDR3 DNA sequence: TGTGCCAGTAGTAGGGACAGGGAAGGTCAAGAGACCCAGTACTTC. This sequence encodes CASSRDREGQETQYF.

This sequence joins TRBV30 and TRBJ1-2, with 8 bases that match TRBD1. The CDR3 contains 14 residues. Unmatched junction bases numbered 9, after V lost 1 base and J lost 8 bases. Germline V gene lookup returns CDR1 GTSNPN and CDR2 SVGIG (reference sequence). CDR3 coding DNA: TGTGCCTGGAGTGGAATTCAGGGGGCGGGAGGCTACACCTTC. Translation gives CAWSGIQGAGGYTF.

The chain is built from TRBV19 and TRBJ1-2; no clear D gene. Trimming removed 1 base from V and 4 bases from J, with 13 bases in between. The V gene's germline CDR1 is LNHDA and CDR2 SQIVND (reference sequence). This CDR3 contains 15 residues. The CDR3 DNA reads as TGTGCCAGTAGTATAGTAGCGTTGTATGGCTATGGCTACACCTTC. As protein: CASSIVALYGYGYTF.

The V call is TRBV19, the J call TRBJ1-6; TRBD1 matches at 8 bases. The CDR3 consists of 16 residues. V was pared by 1 base and J by 7 bases, with 6 bases of the junction left unmatched. CDR1 and CDR2 (germline): LNHDA, SQIVND (reference sequence). The CDR3 loop reads CASSIALGQGNSPLHF. Written as DNA, the CDR3 is TGTGCCAGTAGTATAGCCCTAGGACAGGGAAATTCACCCCTCCACTTT.

The chain employs TRBV19 and TRBJ2-5; 9 positions agree with TRBD1. With V trimmed by 6 bases and J by 1 base, 12 bases remained unmatched. CDR3 length equals 17 residues. Germline loops: CDR1 LNHDA, CDR2 SQIVND (reference sequence). CDR3 amino acids: CASRPGGQGYFQETQYF. The CDR3 coding sequence is TGTGCCAGTAGACCCGGGGGACAGGGTTATTTCCAAGAGACCCAGTACTTC. Full variable domain (remainder filled in from reference TRBV19 and TRBJ2-5): DGGITQSPKYLFRKEGQNVTLSCEQNLNHDAMYWYRQDPGQGLRLIYYSQIVNDFQKGDIAEGYSVSREKKESFPLTVTSAQKNPTAFYLCASRPGGQGYFQETQYFGPGTRLLVL.

J is TRBJ1-4 and V is TRBV11-2; maybe TRBD1 (5 bases). CDR1 and CDR2 (germline): SGHAT, FQNNGV. The V gene lost 0 bases and the J gene lost 8 bases, with 13 bases spanning the gap. The CDR3 spans 15 residues. CDR3 sequence (DNA): TGTGCCAGCAGCTTAGAGGCGGGGCGAGGGGAAAAACTGTTTTTT. Its protein is CASSLEAGRGEKLFF.

V and J are TRBV11-2 and TRBJ1-1; D is possibly TRBD1 (5 bases). The germline V gene has CDR1 SGHAT and CDR2 FQNNGV. V was shortened by 3 bases and J by 1 base, with 9 bases between the two germline ends. CDR3 length: 14 residues. CDR3 residues: CASSFARANTEAFF. The CDR3 bases are TGTGCCAGCAGCTTCGCCAGGGCGAACACTGAAGCTTTCTTT. Based on the CDR3 plus reference TRBV11-2 and TRBJ1-1, the full variable domain is EAGVAQSPRYKIIEKRQSVAFWCNPISGHATLYWYQQILGQGPKLLIQFQNNGVVDDSQLPKDRFSAERLKGVDSTLKIQPAKLEDSAVYLCASSFARANTEAFFGQGTRLTVV.

V and J are TRBV2 and TRBJ2-1; D possibly corresponds to TRBD2 (7 bases). CDR1 is SNHLY, CDR2 FYNNEI, per germline. V lost 3 bases and J 4 bases, leaving 13 bases between the germline ends. The CDR3 loop spans 15 amino acids. CDR3 coding DNA: TGTGCCAGCAGTGAGTCGGGGGGCGCGTACAATGAGCAGTTCTTC. Encoded protein: CASSESGGAYNEQFF.

The V gene is TRBV4-1, the J gene TRBJ2-7; D is perhaps TRBD2 (6 bases). This CDR3 contains 15 residues. V was clipped by 1 base and J by 4 bases, with 14 bases between them. Germline V gene sequence: CDR1 MGHRA, CDR2 YSYEKL. CDR3 region: CASSQGPSGEYEQYF. In DNA form, the CDR3 reads TGCGCCAGCAGCCAAGGACCATCGGGGGAATACGAGCAGTACTTC.

In its sample, this clone was seen once. This CDR3 reads CASSLSYGGNYEQYF. For the CDR3, the DNA is TGTGCCAGCAGCTTAAGTTATGGGGGGAACTACGAGCAGTACTTC. This sequence joins TRBV7-9 and TRBJ2-7, with D perhaps matching TRBD2 (6 bases). V gave up 2 bases and J gave up 3 bases, with 14 bases separating them. CDR3 length equals 15 residues. Germline CDR1 SEHNR, CDR2 FQNEAQ (reference sequence).

This sequence joins TRBV5-6 and TRBJ2-5; TRBD1 might be the D (5 bases). The CDR3 covers 14 residues. Germline lookup yields CDR1 SGHDT and CDR2 YYEEEE. V was pared by 0 bases and J by 6 bases, with 12 bases between. CDR3 in DNA: TGTGCCAGCAGCTTGGCCGCAGGGTGGAAGACCCAGTACTTC. Translation gives CASSLAAGWKTQYF.

The chain carries TRBV6-5 and TRBJ2-7; D might be TRBD2 (5 bases). Germline-derived CDR1 and CDR2 are MNHEY and SVGAGI. Trimming took 8 bases from V and 0 from J, leaving 11 bases between them. This CDR3 comprises 13 residues. DNA for the CDR3: TGTGCCAGCGGGCCCCGGGACTCCTACGAGCAGTACTTC. Its protein product is CASGPRDSYEQYF.

The chain couples TRBV7-9 to TRBJ2-7; TRBD2 aligns across 8 bases. The CDR3 length is 14 residues. The germline V gene has CDR1 SEHNR and CDR2 FQNEAQ (reference sequence). V lost 5 bases to trimming and J lost 4 bases; unmatched junction nucleotides: 7. The CDR3 bases are TGTGCCAGCAGCCCACCCGGGGGGGCATACGAGCAGTACTTC. This gives the protein CASSPPGGAYEQYF.

The rearrangement joins TRBV28 to TRBJ2-1; D gene ambiguous. The CDR3 has 15 amino acids. V shed 2 bases and J shed 4 bases, with 12 bases lying between them. Germline CDR1 is MDHEN and CDR2 is SYDVKM. The CDR3 spells CASSLTQKIYNEQFF. CDR3 DNA sequence: TGTGCCAGCAGTTTAACCCAGAAAATTTACAATGAGCAGTTCTTC. The whole variable domain, filled in from reference TRBV28 and TRBJ2-1, reads DVKVTQSSRYLVKRTGEKVFLECVQDMDHENMFWYRQDPGLGLRLIYFSYDVKMKEKGDIPEGYSVSREKKERFSLILESASTNQTSMYLCASSLTQKIYNEQFFGPGTRLTVL.

The chain links TRBV27 to TRBJ1-3, with D unclear. V lost 6 bases and J 1 base, leaving 7 bases between the germline ends. Germline V gene data show CDR1 as MNHEY and CDR2 as SMNVEV (reference sequence). The CDR3 is 13 residues long. This CDR3 is CASSHLSGNTIYF. As DNA, the CDR3 is TGTGCCAGCAGCCATTTGTCTGGAAACACCATATATTTT.

The sample holds one count of this clone. The chain carries TRBV7-9 and TRBJ1-2, with a possible D match to TRBD1 (6 bases). This CDR3 region has 15 residues. Germline CDR1 reads SEHNR; CDR2 reads FQNEAQ (reference sequence). Deletions cut 3 bases from V and 2 bases from J, with 13 bases between. The CDR3 sequence is CASSLGSGANYGYTF. CDR3 nucleotides: TGTGCCAGCAGCTTGGGGTCAGGGGCCAACTATGGCTACACCTTC.

This chain joins TRBV4-1 and TRBJ2-3; maybe TRBD1 (6 bases). The CDR3 extends over 21 amino acids. With 2 bases removed from V and 0 bases from J, the gap between germline ends came to 27 bases. Germline loops: CDR1 MGHRA, CDR2 YSYEKL. The CDR3 region is CASSQTLRGQNVLFSTDTQYF. CDR3 in DNA: TGCGCCAGCAGCCAAACGCTCAGGGGCCAGAATGTCCTTTTTAGCACAGATACGCAGTATTTT.

The chain carries TRBV12-1 and TRBJ2-6; the table's D call TRBD1 went unverified against the DNA. TRBV12-1 is labeled a pseudogene. The CDR3 consists of 18 residues. The CDR3 reads CASSGQQGASSGANVLTF. In DNA, the CDR3 is TGTGCCAGCAGCGGACAACAGGGGGCGAGCTCTGGGGCCAACGTCCTGACTTTC.

The chain carries TRBV28 and TRBJ1-1, with 10 bases lining up with TRBD1. CDR1 MDHEN and CDR2 SYDVKM come from the germline V gene. J lost 3 bases, V lost 4 bases, and 11 bases had no gene match. The CDR3 runs to 17 residues. DNA for the CDR3: TGTGCCAGCAGTTCACTAGTTGACAGGGGGCGCGACACTGAAGCTTTCTTT. Protein: CASSSLVDRGRDTEAFF. Filled out from reference TRBV28 and TRBJ1-1, the complete variable domain reads DVKVTQSSRYLVKRTGEKVFLECVQDMDHENMFWYRQDPGLGLRLIYFSYDVKMKEKGDIPEGYSVSREKKERFSLILESASTNQTSMYLCASSSLVDRGRDTEAFFGQGTRLTVV.

The rearrangement uses TRBV19 and TRBJ1-1, with TRBD1 matching over 7 bases. The V segment lost 4 bases and the J segment 3 bases; nucleotides outside the gene matches: 5. The CDR3 runs 14 residues. The V gene's germline CDR1 is LNHDA and CDR2 SQIVND (reference sequence). The CDR3 protein is CASSTYTGDTEAFF. DNA of the CDR3: TGTGCCAGTAGTACCTACACAGGGGACACTGAAGCTTTCTTT.

The chain joins TRBV19 to TRBJ1-1; 9 positions agree with TRBD1. The V gene end was trimmed by 2 bases and the J gene end by 5 bases; junction bases not matched to a gene: 3. The germline V gene has CDR1 LNHDA and CDR2 SQIVND (reference sequence). The CDR3 covers 14 residues. Here the CDR3 DNA reads TGTGCCAGTAGTATAATGGACAGGGGTACTGAAGCTTTCTTT. As protein: CASSIMDRGTEAFF.

The chain combines TRBV7-6 with TRBJ2-5, with 8 positions matching TRBD2. CDR1 SGHVS and CDR2 FNYEAQ come from the germline V gene. This CDR3 spans 17 amino acids. The V and J ends lost 5 bases and 4 bases, in that order; junction bases with no gene match: 15. The CDR3 loop is CASSQLTGGRGGETQYF. CDR3 nucleotides: TGTGCCAGCAGCCAACTTACGGGGGGGCGAGGAGGAGAGACCCAGTACTTC. Full variable domain (rest looked up from reference TRBV7-6 and TRBJ2-5): GAGVSQSPRYKVTKRGQDVALRCDPISGHVSLYWYRQALGQGPEFLTYFNYEAQQDKSGLPNDRFSAERPEGSISTLTIQRTEQRDSAMYRCASSQLTGGRGGETQYFGPGTRLLVL.